This T cell receptor (beta chain) is from a study of early T cells in non-severe SARS-CoV-2 infection. About the study: The study sequenced bulk RNA from unsorted whole blood, with chains unpaired.

Unique molecular identifiers were affixed to single, distinct cDNA molecules. Each CDR3 protein gets one entry after TCRdb re-called the 5' RACE reads with MiXCR. The table has 25,000 to 30,000 distinct CDR3 sequences, about 4.6% seen once. With 1 base clipped from V and 9 bases from J, the junction kept 14 bases outside the gene matches. The CDR3 spans 17 residues. CDR1 and CDR2 from the germline V gene are SGHVS and FNYEAQ. Broader study findings: Private and CD4 specificities were missed by VDJdb matching, skewed to anti-spike CD8.

This clonotype was seen at least ten times. The antigen is undetermined. The chain employs TRBV7-6 and TRBJ2-1; 8 bases map to TRBD2. The TCR comes from an adult who was a healthcare worker with PCR-confirmed SARS-CoV-2 infection or an uninfected control (not recorded which). Sequenced material: whole blood. The CDR3 loop is CASSLGLAYGRAGEQFF. The CDR3 DNA is TGTGCCAGCAGCTTAGGTCTGGCTTACGGGAGGGCCGGTGAGCAGTTCTTC.